The T cell receptor beta chain described here comes from a study of blood T cell repertoires in COVID-19. TCRdb's table, derived via immunoSEQ multiplex PCR, lists solely in-frame clones and lacks some. The sample has about 230,000 clones, roughly nine tenths seen once. Individuals drawn from around 25 US areas were roughly 18 to 95 years old. Per the germline V gene, CDR1 is LNHDA and CDR2 is SQIVND (reference sequence). V lost 3 bases to trimming and J lost 2 bases, with 14 bases between them. The CDR3 runs 15 residues. The chain uses TRBV19 and TRBJ2-7; D may be TRBD1 (5 bases). The TCR was taken from a woman younger than 45 with acute COVID-19. The sequencing sample was made of PBMCs or T cells enriched from blood (not recorded which). CDR3 sequence reads: CASSMGHDRTYEQYF. The CDR3 DNA follows: TGTGCCAGTAGTATGGGCCATGACAGAACCTACGAGCAGTACTTC.